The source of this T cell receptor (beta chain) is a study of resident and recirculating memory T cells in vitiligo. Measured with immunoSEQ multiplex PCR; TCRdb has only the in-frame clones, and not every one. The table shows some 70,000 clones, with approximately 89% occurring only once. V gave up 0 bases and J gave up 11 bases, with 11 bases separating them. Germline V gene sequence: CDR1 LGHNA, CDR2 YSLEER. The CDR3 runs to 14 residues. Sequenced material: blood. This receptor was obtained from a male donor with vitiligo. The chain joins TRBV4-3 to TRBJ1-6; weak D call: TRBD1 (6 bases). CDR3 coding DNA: TGCGCCAGCAGCCAAGAGGACAGATTAGCACCCCTCCACTTT. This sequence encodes CASSQEDRLAPLHF.